This T cell receptor (beta chain) was profiled in a study of T cell responses to AZD1222 COVID-19 vaccine. Points from the study as a whole: Vaccine-related CD4 TCRs covered spike, predominating at 160-218 and 743-854. Donors were largely white British and mainly female; clonal diversity was possibly underestimated. Samples come after the peak T cell response, not at day 14. AZD1222 recipients seropositive at baseline numbered only 6 or 7.

The table came from immunoSEQ multiplex PCR; TCRdb's copy has only in-frame clones and leaves some out. Of about 150,000 clones listed, 90% to 95% are singletons. For this clone: No antigen is known for it.

This receptor was taken from an adult in good health. The material sequenced was peripheral blood, taken on day 0 of AZD1222 vaccination.

In nucleotides, the CDR3 is TGTGCCAGCAGCCGAGACAGGGGCAGGGAAAAACTGTTTTTT. Its protein product is CASSRDRGREKLFF. This rearrangement joins TRBV6-5 to TRBJ1-4; 8 nucleotides line up with TRBD1. Trimming at V came to 6 bases and at J to 8 bases, leaving 8 bases not matched to a gene. The CDR3 contains 14 residues. CDR1 MNHEY and CDR2 SVGAGI come from the germline V gene.